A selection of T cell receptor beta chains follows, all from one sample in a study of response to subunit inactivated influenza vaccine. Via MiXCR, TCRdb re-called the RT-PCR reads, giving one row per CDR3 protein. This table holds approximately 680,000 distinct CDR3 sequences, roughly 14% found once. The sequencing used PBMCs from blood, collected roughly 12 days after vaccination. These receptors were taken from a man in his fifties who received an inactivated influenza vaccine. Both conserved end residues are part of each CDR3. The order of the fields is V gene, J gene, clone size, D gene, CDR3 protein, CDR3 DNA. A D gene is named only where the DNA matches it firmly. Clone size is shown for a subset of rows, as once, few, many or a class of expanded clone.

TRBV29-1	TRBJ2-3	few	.	CSVAHGRGTQYF	TGCAGCGTCGCCCATGGGCGTGGAACGCAGTATTTT
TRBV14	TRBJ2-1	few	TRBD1	CASRGDSRYNEQFF	TGTGCCAGCAGAGGGGACAGTCGATACAATGAGCAGTTCTTC
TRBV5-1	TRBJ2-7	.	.	CASSLVRTSGTYEQYF	TGCGCCAGCAGCTTGGTTCGGACATCCGGAACCTACGAGCAGTACTTC
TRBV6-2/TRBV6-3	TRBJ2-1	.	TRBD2	CASSIGTSGEQFF	TGTGCCAGCAGTATCGGGACTAGCGGTGAGCAGTTCTTC
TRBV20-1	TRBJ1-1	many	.	CSARDLAGVTMNTEAFF	TGCAGTGCTAGAGATCTAGCAGGGGTTACCATGAACACTGAAGCTTTCTTT
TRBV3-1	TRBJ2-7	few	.	CASSRAAFDPTYEQYF	TGTGCCAGCAGCCGGGCGGCGTTTGACCCAACATACGAGCAGTACTTC
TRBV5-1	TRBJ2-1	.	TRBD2	CASNTGALGWTSGGNEQFF	TGCGCCAGCAATACCGGAGCGCTAGGTTGGACTAGCGGGGGCAATGAGCAGTTCTTC
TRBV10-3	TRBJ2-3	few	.	CAISESGGGTSTDTQYF	TGTGCCATCAGTGAGTCGGGGGGCGGGACTAGCACAGATACGCAGTATTTT
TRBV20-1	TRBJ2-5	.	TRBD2	CSARDFQRGPPETQYF	TGCAGTGCTAGAGATTTTCAGCGGGGGCCCCCCGAGACCCAGTACTTC
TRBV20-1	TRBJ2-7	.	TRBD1	CSARRDRSYEQYF	TGCAGTGCTAGAAGGGACAGATCCTACGAGCAGTACTTC
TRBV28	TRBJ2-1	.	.	CASSLMVFLSSYNEQFF	TGTGCCAGCAGTTTAATGGTCTTTTTGAGCTCCTACAATGAGCAGTTCTTC
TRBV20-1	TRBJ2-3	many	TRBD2	CSARGTSGGITDTQYF	TGCAGTGCTAGGGGCACTAGCGGGGGCATCACAGATACGCAGTATTTT
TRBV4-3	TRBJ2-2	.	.	CASRRQLSTGELFF	TGCGCCAGCCGAAGACAGCTCTCCACCGGGGAGCTGTTTTTT
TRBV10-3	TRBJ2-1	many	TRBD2	CAISGSGTSGNQQFF	TGTGCCATCAGTGGTAGTGGGACTAGCGGTAATCAGCAGTTCTTC
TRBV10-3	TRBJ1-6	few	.	CAIQDSGNSPLHF	TGTGCCATCCAGGACAGTGGTAATTCACCCCTCCACTTT
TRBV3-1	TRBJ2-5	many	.	CASSQGTGRETQYF	TGTGCCAGCAGCCAGGGAACAGGGAGGGAGACCCAGTACTTC
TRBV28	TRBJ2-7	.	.	CASSSGMAYEQYF	TGTGCCAGCAGTTCAGGGATGGCCTACGAGCAGTACTTC
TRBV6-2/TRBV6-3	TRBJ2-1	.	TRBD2	CASRLADYNEQFF	TGTGCCAGCAGACTAGCGGACTACAATGAGCAGTTCTTC
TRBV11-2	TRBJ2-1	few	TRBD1	CASTLTGRGIRIVYNEQFF	TGTGCCAGTACTCTTACTGGCAGGGGGATACGCATTGTATACAATGAGCAGTTCTTC
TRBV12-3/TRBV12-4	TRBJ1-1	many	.	CASGVRADEAFF	TGTGCCAGCGGGGTGAGGGCCGACGAAGCTTTCTTT
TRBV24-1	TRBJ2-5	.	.	CATSWSGSETQYF	TGTGCCACCAGTTGGTCAGGTAGTGAGACCCAGTACTTC
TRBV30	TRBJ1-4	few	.	CAWSLPAVIGKLFF	TGTGCCTGGAGTCTGCCCGCTGTTATAGGGAAACTGTTTTTT
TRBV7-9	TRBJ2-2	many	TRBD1	CASSSQGAGELFF	TGTGCCAGCAGTTCGCAGGGGGCCGGGGAGCTGTTTTTT
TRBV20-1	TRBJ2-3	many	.	CSAVRTASTDTQYF	TGCAGTGCCGTACGGACAGCTAGCACAGATACGCAGTATTTT
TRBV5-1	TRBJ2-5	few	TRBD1	CASSPGQGAGQETQYF	TGCGCCAGCAGTCCCGGACAGGGGGCCGGTCAAGAGACCCAGTACTTC
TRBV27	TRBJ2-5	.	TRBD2	CASCPGLAGTTRETQYF	TGTGCCAGCTGCCCTGGACTAGCGGGGACTACTCGGGAGACCCAGTACTTC
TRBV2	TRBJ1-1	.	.	CASSEPNMNTEAFF	TGTGCCAGCAGTGAGCCAAATATGAACACTGAAGCTTTCTTT
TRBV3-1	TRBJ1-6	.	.	CASSQDPGQLSLHF	TGTGCCAGCAGCCAAGATCCCGGACAACTATCCCTCCACTTT
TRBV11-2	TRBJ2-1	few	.	CASSSNYHNEQFF	TGTGCCAGCAGCTCAAATTACCACAATGAGCAGTTCTTC
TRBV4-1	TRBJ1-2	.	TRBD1	CASSQTTGDEERGYTF	TGCGCCAGCAGCCAGACCACAGGGGACGAGGAACGCGGCTACACCTTC
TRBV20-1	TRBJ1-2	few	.	CSASLRRSYGYTF	TGCAGTGCCAGTCTCAGACGAAGCTATGGCTACACCTTC
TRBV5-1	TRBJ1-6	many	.	CASSLSAGLDSPLHF	TGCGCCAGCAGCTTGTCTGCAGGTTTGGATTCACCCCTCCACTTT
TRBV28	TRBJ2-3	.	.	CASSSRWGAPDTQYF	TGTGCCAGCAGCTCGAGGTGGGGGGCCCCAGATACGCAGTATTTT
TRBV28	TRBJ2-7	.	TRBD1	CAILPGTGNSPYEQYF	TGTGCCATCCTACCCGGGACAGGGAACTCTCCCTACGAGCAGTACTTC
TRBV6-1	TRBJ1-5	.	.	CASSEVTYQPQHF	TGTGCCAGCAGTGAAGTCACATATCAGCCCCAGCATTTT
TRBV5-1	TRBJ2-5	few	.	CASTPNWARGHQETQYF	TGCGCCAGCACCCCGAATTGGGCGCGGGGGCACCAAGAGACCCAGTACTTC
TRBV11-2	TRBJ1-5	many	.	CASSSPVGQPALSNQPQHF	TGTGCCAGCAGCTCTCCTGTTGGGCAGCCGGCCCTAAGCAATCAGCCCCAGCATTTT
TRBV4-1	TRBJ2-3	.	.	CASSQDISGAGTDTQYF	TGCGCCAGCAGCCAAGATATTTCCGGGGCGGGCACAGATACGCAGTATTTT
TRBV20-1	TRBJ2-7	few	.	CSAKADSYEQYF	TGCAGTGCTAAGGCAGACTCCTACGAGCAGTACTTC
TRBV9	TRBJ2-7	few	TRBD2	CASSATSGPSYEQYF	TGTGCCAGCAGCGCGACTAGCGGGCCGTCCTACGAGCAGTACTTC
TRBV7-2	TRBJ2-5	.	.	CASIPGNQETQYF	TGTGCCAGCATCCCCGGGAACCAAGAGACCCAGTACTTC
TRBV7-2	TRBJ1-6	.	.	CASSLVGSSYNSPLHF	TGTGCCAGCAGCTTAGTAGGGAGCTCCTATAATTCACCCCTCCACTTT
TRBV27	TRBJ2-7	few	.	CASSLSSGLYEQYF	TGTGCCAGCAGTTTATCGTCCGGACTCTACGAGCAGTACTTC
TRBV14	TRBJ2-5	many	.	CASSQSGTGPIWGETQYF	TGTGCCAGCAGCCAATCCGGAACAGGGCCGATTTGGGGAGAGACCCAGTACTTC
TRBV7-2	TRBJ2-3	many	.	CASSQGQTSTDTQYF	TGTGCCAGCAGCCAGGGACAAACATCCACAGATACGCAGTATTTT
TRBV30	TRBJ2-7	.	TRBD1	CAWSVGGQGYERYF	TGTGCCTGGAGTGTAGGGGGACAGGGATACGAGCGGTACTTC
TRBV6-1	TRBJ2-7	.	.	CASSVRGSYEQYF	TGTGCCAGCAGTGTCAGGGGTTCCTACGAGCAGTACTTC
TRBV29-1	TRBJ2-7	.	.	CSVVPRPTAEGKGSYEQYF	TGCAGCGTTGTCCCTCGGCCAACTGCCGAAGGGAAGGGTTCCTACGAGCAGTACTTC
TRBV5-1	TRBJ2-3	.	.	CASSLIASSTGDTQYF	TGCGCCAGCAGCTTGATTGCCTCCAGCACAGGAGATACGCAGTATTTT
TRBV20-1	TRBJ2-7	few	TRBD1	CSAYGTGGSYEQYF	TGCAGTGCGTACGGGACAGGGGGCTCCTACGAGCAGTACTTC
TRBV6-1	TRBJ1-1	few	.	CASSPEPRTEAFF	TGTGCCAGCAGTCCCGAACCCCGGACTGAAGCTTTCTTT
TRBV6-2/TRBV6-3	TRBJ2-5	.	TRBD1	CASSPPGTAKETQYF	TGTGCCAGCAGCCCCCCCGGGACAGCTAAAGAGACCCAGTACTTC
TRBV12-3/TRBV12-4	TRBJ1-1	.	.	CASSFQQGFTEAFF	TGTGCCAGCAGTTTTCAACAGGGTTTTACTGAAGCTTTCTTT
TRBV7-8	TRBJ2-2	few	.	CASSLAAIGGRELFF	TGTGCCAGCAGCTTAGCCGCTATCGGAGGCCGGGAGCTGTTTTTT
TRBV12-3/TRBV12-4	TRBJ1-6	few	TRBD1	CASRSDRVKGYNSPLHF	TGTGCCAGCAGATCCGACAGGGTCAAGGGCTATAATTCACCCCTCCACTTT
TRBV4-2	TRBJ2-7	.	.	CASGPGTLSYEQYF	TGTGCCAGCGGCCCCGGGACACTCTCCTACGAGCAGTACTTC
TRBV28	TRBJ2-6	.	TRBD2	CASSSLAGLGSGANVLTF	TGTGCCAGCAGTTCCCTAGCGGGATTGGGCTCTGGGGCCAACGTCCTGACTTTC